This T cell receptor beta chain was identified during a study of T cell changes during pregnancy in multiple sclerosis. TCRdb keeps only in-frame clones here, not all; method: immunoSEQ multiplex PCR. This table has around 48,000 clones, about 92% appearing once. This CDR3 spans 19 amino acids. Deletions cut 4 bases from V and 3 bases from J, with 25 bases between. The V gene's germline CDR1 is SNHLY and CDR2 FYNNEI. The TCR was taken from a female donor with multiple sclerosis, enrolled in a pregnancy study. Sequences were derived from CD4+ T cells from peripheral blood mononuclear cells, sampled in the third trimester of pregnancy. This sequence joins TRBV2 and TRBJ2-1; D is possibly TRBD1 (6 bases). CDR3 sequence: CASSGIKGDLPSYYNEQFF. CDR3 nucleotides: TGTGCCAGCAGTGGTATCAAGGGGGATCTCCCTTCTTACTACAATGAGCAGTTCTTC.